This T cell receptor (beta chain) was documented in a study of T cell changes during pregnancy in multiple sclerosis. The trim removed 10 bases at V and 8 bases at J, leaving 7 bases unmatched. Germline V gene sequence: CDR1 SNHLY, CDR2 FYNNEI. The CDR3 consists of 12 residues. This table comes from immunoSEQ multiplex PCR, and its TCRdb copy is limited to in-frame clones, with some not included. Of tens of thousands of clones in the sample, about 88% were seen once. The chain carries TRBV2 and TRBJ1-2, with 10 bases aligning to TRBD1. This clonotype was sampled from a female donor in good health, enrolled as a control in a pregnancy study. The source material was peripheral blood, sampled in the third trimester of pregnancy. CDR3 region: CATRQGAGGYTF. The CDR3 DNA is TGTGCCACCCGACAGGGGGCGGGAGGCTACACCTTC. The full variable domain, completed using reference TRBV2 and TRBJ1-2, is EPEVTQTPSHQVTQMGQEVILRCVPISNHLYFYWYRQILGQKVEFLVSFYNNEISEKSEIFDDQFSVERPDGSNFTLKIRSTKLEDSAMYFCATRQGAGGYTFGSGTRLTVV.